The source of this T cell receptor (beta chain) is a study of T cell responses to AZD1222 COVID-19 vaccine. The protocol was immunoSEQ multiplex PCR, while the TCRdb copy is restricted to in-frame clones and leaves out a portion. The data contain tens of thousands of clones, roughly 75% of them singletons. V was clipped by 3 bases and J by 4 bases; unmatched bases: 10. CDR1 and CDR2 from the germline V gene are SGHDT and YYEEEE. CDR3 length equals 17 residues. Study-wide findings and caveats: White British people made up most donors, females outnumbered males, and clonal diversity was possibly underestimated. Recipients of AZD1222 seropositive at baseline numbered only 5 to 7. At 160-218 and 743-854, vaccine-associated CD4 TCRs were dominant, and they spanned spike. Vaccination with two AZD1222 doses was followed by a rise in Spike-specific TCR breadth and depth.

As to this clone: The antigen is not known.

The receptor comes from an adult who received the AZD1222 COVID-19 vaccine. The J gene is TRBJ2-5, the V gene TRBV5-6, with 12 positions matching TRBD2. The sequencing here drew on peripheral blood, taken 28 days after the second AZD1222 dose. The DNA for the CDR3 is TGTGCCAGCAGCTCAAGACTAGCGGGAGCCGCGGTAGAGACCCAGTACTTC. Translating gives CASSSRLAGAAVETQYF. The variable domain in full, completed from reference TRBV5-6 and TRBJ2-5, reads DAGVTQSPTHLIKTRGQQVTLRCSPKSGHDTVSWYQQALGQGPQFIFQYYEEEERQRGNFPDRFSGHQFPNYSSELNVNALLLGDSALYLCASSSRLAGAAVETQYFGPGTRLLVL.